A single sample gave rise to the 30 T cell receptor beta chains below, sequenced in a study of T cell responses to AZD1222 COVID-19 vaccine. Using immunoSEQ multiplex PCR, the repertoire was profiled, and TCRdb retains in-frame clones only, with some absent. The repertoire holds approximately 100,000 clones, 90% seen once, with approximately 5% in the top ten. The input for sequencing was peripheral blood, taken 28 days after the second AZD1222 dose. The receptors were sampled from an adult who received the AZD1222 COVID-19 vaccine.

CDR3 sequence reads: CASSWSGNGYTF. The CDR3 bases are TGTGCCAGCAGTTGGAGCGGCAACGGCTACACCTTC. The genes are TRBV12-3 or TRBV12-4 and TRBJ1-2; D uncertain. The CDR3 is made up of 12 amino acids. V gave up 4 bases and J gave up 8 bases, with 11 bases separating them.

The chain uses TRBV11-2 and TRBJ1-5; D remains ambiguous. This CDR3 is 15 amino acids long. V dropped 1 base and J dropped 3 bases, with 10 bases sitting between them. CDR1 is SGHAT, CDR2 FQNNGV, per germline. DNA for the CDR3: TGTGCCAGCAGCTTAGGGACCGGGAACAATCAGCCCCAGCATTTT. This sequence encodes CASSLGTGNNQPQHF.

This clone came up once. The chain has TRBV6-5 and TRBJ2-1; 7 bases fit TRBD2. V shed 5 bases and J 10 bases; nucleotides not matched to a gene: 8. Germline CDR1 is MNHEY and CDR2 is SVGAGI. CDR3 length: 13 residues. DNA of the CDR3: TGTGCCAGCAGTACACGAGCGGGGTTGGAGCAGTTCTTC. This sequence encodes CASSTRAGLEQFF.

The chain is built from TRBV7-2 and TRBJ1-6; no reliable D call. CDR3 length: 15 amino acids. Germline CDR1 and CDR2: SGHTA and FQGNSA. Trimming left V 6 bases short and J 2 bases short, with 11 bases between. The CDR3 DNA follows: TGTGCCAGCAGAGCCACAGCAGCCTATAATTCACCCCTCCACTTT. Residues: CASRATAAYNSPLHF.

The V call is TRBV19, the J call TRBJ2-2; 11 nucleotides line up with TRBD1. Trimming cost V 6 bases and J 1 base; bases outside gene matches: 16. From germline, CDR1 is LNHDA and CDR2 SQIVND (reference sequence). The CDR3 is made up of 20 amino acids. The CDR3 sequence: CASSPPRTGGAAVNTGELFF. CDR3 in DNA: TGTGCCAGTAGCCCACCCCGGACAGGGGGCGCAGCTGTGAACACCGGGGAGCTGTTTTTT.

The CDR3 protein is CASSPRAGGGNTIYF. CDR3 DNA sequence: TGTGCCAGCAGCCCCCGGGCGGGGGGAGGAAACACCATATATTTT. The rearrangement joins TRBV3-1 (or the pseudogene TRBV3-2) to TRBJ1-3; TRBD1 might be the D (5 bases). This CDR3 is 15 amino acids long. The V and J ends lost 4 bases and 4 bases respectively, with 14 bases between them. The V gene's germline CDR1 is LGHDT and CDR2 YNNKEL (reference sequence).

The rearrangement links TRBV6-5 to TRBJ1-5, with a tentative D call TRBD1 (5 bases). Germline loops: CDR1 MNHEY, CDR2 SVGAGI. V shed 4 bases and J shed 0 bases, with 10 bases lying between them. There are 15 residues in the CDR3. The CDR3 DNA reads TGTGCCAGCAGTTGGCGCGGGGGTAGCAATCAGCCCCAGCATTTT. Encoded protein: CASSWRGGSNQPQHF.

This clone was found once. This rearrangement joins TRBV28 to TRBJ1-2; no clear D gene. CDR1 MDHEN and CDR2 SYDVKM come from the germline V gene. Trimming cost V 5 bases and J 8 bases, with 12 bases left between them. The CDR3 is 12 amino acids. The CDR3 region is CASSQRSRGYTF. The DNA for the CDR3 is TGTGCCAGCAGTCAAAGAAGCAGAGGCTACACCTTC.

The chain recombines TRBV20-1 with TRBJ2-4, with D maybe TRBD1 (6 bases). Germline V gives CDR1 DFQATT, CDR2 SNEGSKA (reference sequence). V was cut by 5 bases and J by 9 bases, with 11 bases left in between. The CDR3 has 11 amino acids. The CDR3 reads CSAVGAGIQYF. CDR3 DNA sequence: TGCAGTGCTGTGGGGGCGGGCATTCAGTACTTC.

The chain combines TRBV15 with TRBJ2-2; 7 bases line up with TRBD1. V was pared by 5 bases and J by 0 bases, with 6 bases of the junction left unmatched. CDR1 LNHNV and CDR2 YYDKDF come from the germline V gene (reference sequence). The CDR3 covers 16 residues. CDR3 sequence reads: CATSRRQGANTGELFF. CDR3 sequence (DNA): TGTGCCACCAGCCGAAGGCAGGGGGCGAACACCGGGGAGCTGTTTTTT.

This sequence joins TRBV10-3 and TRBJ1-1; D ambiguous. The germline CDR1 and CDR2 sequences are ENHRY and SYGVKD. The CDR3 covers 13 residues. The V and J ends lost 7 bases and 1 base respectively, with 10 bases between them. The chain's CDR3 is CAITSSKNTEAFF. CDR3 DNA: TGTGCCATCACAAGTTCTAAGAACACTGAAGCTTTCTTT.

Details on this clone: The junction shows a germline mismatch at one end, possibly a read error. The chain uses TRBV3-1 (or the pseudogene TRBV3-2) and TRBJ1-3; D is undetermined. Germline V CDR1 and CDR2: LGHDT, YNNKEL (reference sequence). The CDR3 is made up of 13 amino acids. The CDR3 reads CASSHTGGDTIYF. CDR3 nucleotide sequence: TGTGCCAGCAGCCACACGGGTGGAGACACCATATATTTT.

The genes are TRBV7-9 and TRBJ2-7; tentative D call: TRBD1 (7 bases). Germline V gene lookup returns CDR1 SEHNR and CDR2 FQNEAQ (reference sequence). V was clipped by 0 bases and J by 2 bases, with 14 bases between them. This CDR3 spans 16 amino acids. CDR3 in amino acids: CASSLAGAGGTYEQYF. The CDR3 region has the DNA TGTGCCAGCAGCTTAGCCGGGGCAGGGGGGACCTACGAGCAGTACTTC.

This sequence joins TRBV4-1 and TRBJ1-5, with TRBD1 as a possible D gene (6 bases). This CDR3 has 19 amino acids. Germline V CDR1 and CDR2: MGHRA, YSYEKL. The germline V and J ends were trimmed by 3 bases and 9 bases, with 30 bases remaining between them. The CDR3 region is CASSQPAGTQTPGGSPQHF. The CDR3 region has the DNA TGCGCCAGCAGCCAGCCCGCCGGGACACAAACACCTGGCGGTTCGCCCCAGCATTTT.

The V and J genes are TRBV16 and TRBJ2-4; TRBD1 matches 7 bases. Germline trimming cut 5 bases from V and 7 bases from J; bases unmatched to any gene: 11. The CDR3 is made up of 15 amino acids. Germline V gene lookup returns CDR1 KGHSY and CDR2 FQNENV. DNA of the CDR3: TGTGCCAGCAGCAGAGTCTTGGGACAGCCGAACATTCAGTACTTC. It specifies CASSRVLGQPNIQYF.

This clone has more than one count but fewer than ten. The rearrangement joins TRBV5-1 to TRBJ1-1; D remains unclear. This CDR3 comprises 13 residues. Germline lookup yields CDR1 SGHRS and CDR2 YFSETQ. V dropped 4 bases and J dropped 5 bases, with 12 bases sitting between them. The CDR3 DNA reads TGCGCCAGCAGCACCCGGGATCAGACTGAAGCTTTCTTT. Protein product: CASSTRDQTEAFF.

CDR3: CASSLVGARTGNTIYF. The CDR3 region has the DNA TGCGCCAGCAGCTTGGTGGGGGCGCGTACTGGAAACACCATATATTTT. The genes are TRBV5-1 and TRBJ1-3, with D possibly being TRBD1 (6 bases). CDR1 and CDR2 (germline): SGHRS, YFSETQ. The V and J ends lost 0 bases and 2 bases respectively, with 12 bases between them. This CDR3 region has 16 residues. Complete variable domain (other parts from reference TRBV5-1 and TRBJ1-3): KAGVTQTPRYLIKTRGQQVTLSCSPISGHRSVSWYQQTPGQGLQFLFEYFSETQRNKGNFPGRFSGRQFSNSRSEMNVSTLELGDSALYLCASSLVGARTGNTIYFGEGSWLTVV.

The chain combines TRBV10-3 with TRBJ2-6; D ambiguous. The CDR3 is made up of 15 amino acids. The germline CDR1 and CDR2 sequences are ENHRY and SYGVKD. Trimming left V 6 bases short and J 0 bases short, with 9 bases between. The CDR3: CAISVLSSGANVLTF. CDR3 in DNA: TGTGCCATCAGCGTATTAAGCTCTGGGGCCAACGTCCTGACTTTC.

This clone was seen a handful of times. The CDR3 DNA is TGCAGCGGGGGGGAGGATACCTACGAGCAGTACTTC. As protein: CSGGEDTYEQYF. The chain couples TRBV29-1 to TRBJ2-7; TRBD2 might be the D (6 bases). CDR3 length equals 12 residues. CDR1 SQVTM and CDR2 ANQGSEA come from the germline V gene. V shed 7 bases and J shed 2 bases, with 12 bases lying between them.

The chain is built from TRBV7-2 and TRBJ2-1, with D perhaps matching TRBD2 (6 bases). Germline V lookup: CDR1 SGHTA, CDR2 FQGNSA. Trimming pared 5 bases from V and 4 bases from J, leaving 12 bases between. CDR3 length: 14 residues. CDR3 in amino acids: CASSPLRGYNEQFF. For the CDR3, the DNA is TGTGCCAGCAGCCCGCTACGGGGGTACAATGAGCAGTTCTTC.

The gene calls are TRBV5-6 and TRBJ2-7; D possibly corresponds to TRBD1 (5 bases). The germline CDR1 and CDR2 sequences are SGHDT and YYEEEE. V was shortened by 1 base and J by 4 bases, with 9 bases between the two germline ends. The CDR3 length is 13 residues. The CDR3 coding sequence is TGTGCCAGCAGCTTGCGTCAGGGATACGAGCAGTACTTC. It is translated as CASSLRQGYEQYF.

This chain joins TRBV5-1 and TRBJ2-3, with 8 bases identical to TRBD2. Germline trimming cut 3 bases from V and 3 bases from J; bases unmatched to any gene: 6. Germline CDR1 is SGHRS and CDR2 is YFSETQ. This CDR3 contains 15 residues. The CDR3 sequence: CASSSTAGATDTQYF. CDR3 bases: TGCGCCAGCAGCTCAACAGCGGGGGCAACAGATACGCAGTATTTT.

V and J are TRBV27 and TRBJ1-1; maybe TRBD1 (5 bases). Germline loops: CDR1 MNHEY, CDR2 SMNVEV (reference sequence). Trimming shortened V by 2 bases and J by 7 bases, and 11 bases separated the two germline ends. This CDR3 is built from 13 residues. CDR3 nucleotides: TGTGCCAGCAGTTTACGGCAGGGTAATGAAGCTTTCTTT. The encoded protein is CASSLRQGNEAFF.

The chain is built from TRBV6-5 and TRBJ2-7; TRBD1 agrees at 7 bases. The CDR3 contains 15 residues. CDR1 and CDR2 from the germline V gene are MNHEY and SVGAGI. Losses at the gene ends were 0 bases for V and 3 bases for J; bases not matched to a gene: 5. The CDR3 nucleotides are TGTGCCAGCAGTTACTCAAGGACAGGAGGCTACGAGCAGTACTTC. This codes for CASSYSRTGGYEQYF.

The chain combines TRBV18 with TRBJ2-2; TRBD1 matches at 8 bases. V dropped 3 bases and J dropped 5; count of bases not matched to a gene: 5. The germline gives CDR1 KGHSH, CDR2 LQKENI. This CDR3 has 15 residues. For the CDR3, the DNA is TGTGCCAGCTCACCGACAGGGGTGAAGACCGGGGAGCTGTTTTTT. It translates to CASSPTGVKTGELFF.

The chain is built from TRBV7-2 and TRBJ2-5; TRBD2 matches 7 bases. Germline CDR1 is SGHTA and CDR2 is FQGNSA. The CDR3 sequence is 14 residues long. V shed 4 bases, J shed 5 bases, and the junction held 7 bases outside the gene matches. The CDR3, as DNA: TGTGCCAGCAGCTCGGGCGGGGGTAGGGAGACCCAGTACTTC. This sequence encodes CASSSGGGRETQYF.

The chain links TRBV3-1 (or the pseudogene TRBV3-2) to TRBJ2-3; possible D gene TRBD1, 6 bases. V dropped 4 bases and J dropped 4 bases, with 18 bases sitting between them. The CDR3 consists of 16 residues. Germline CDR1 LGHDT, CDR2 YNNKEL (reference sequence). In DNA form, the CDR3 reads TGTGCCAGCAGCCGCGGAGTAACGGCAGGGGCAGATACGCAGTATTTT. This gives the protein CASSRGVTAGADTQYF.

V is TRBV6-2 or TRBV6-3 and J is TRBJ2-2, with a tentative D call TRBD1 (5 bases). The CDR3 has 16 amino acids. Trimming cost V 6 bases and J 1 base, with 15 bases left between them. Germline V gives CDR1 MNHEY, CDR2 SVGEGT. CDR3 loop: CASSPHLTGNTGELFF. The DNA of the CDR3 is TGTGCCAGCAGCCCCCATCTAACAGGGAACACCGGGGAGCTGTTTTTT.

This clone was observed a handful of times. V and J are TRBV13 and TRBJ2-2; D is perhaps TRBD2 (6 bases). V shed 0 bases and J shed 1 base, with 9 bases lying between them. CDR1 PRHDT and CDR2 FYEKMQ come from the germline V gene (reference sequence). The CDR3 has 16 amino acids. This CDR3 is CASSLGRERNTGELFF. The DNA of the CDR3 is TGTGCCAGCAGCTTAGGCCGGGAGAGGAACACCGGGGAGCTGTTTTTT.

The rearrangement uses TRBV19 and TRBJ1-3, with 7 nucleotides matching TRBD1. Germline V gene lookup returns CDR1 LNHDA and CDR2 SQIVND (reference sequence). CDR3 size: 15 residues. The trim removed 10 bases at V and 0 bases at J, leaving 9 bases unmatched. This CDR3 reads CATDEGAYSGNTIYF. The CDR3 DNA reads TGTGCCACCGATGAGGGGGCCTACTCTGGAAACACCATATATTTT.